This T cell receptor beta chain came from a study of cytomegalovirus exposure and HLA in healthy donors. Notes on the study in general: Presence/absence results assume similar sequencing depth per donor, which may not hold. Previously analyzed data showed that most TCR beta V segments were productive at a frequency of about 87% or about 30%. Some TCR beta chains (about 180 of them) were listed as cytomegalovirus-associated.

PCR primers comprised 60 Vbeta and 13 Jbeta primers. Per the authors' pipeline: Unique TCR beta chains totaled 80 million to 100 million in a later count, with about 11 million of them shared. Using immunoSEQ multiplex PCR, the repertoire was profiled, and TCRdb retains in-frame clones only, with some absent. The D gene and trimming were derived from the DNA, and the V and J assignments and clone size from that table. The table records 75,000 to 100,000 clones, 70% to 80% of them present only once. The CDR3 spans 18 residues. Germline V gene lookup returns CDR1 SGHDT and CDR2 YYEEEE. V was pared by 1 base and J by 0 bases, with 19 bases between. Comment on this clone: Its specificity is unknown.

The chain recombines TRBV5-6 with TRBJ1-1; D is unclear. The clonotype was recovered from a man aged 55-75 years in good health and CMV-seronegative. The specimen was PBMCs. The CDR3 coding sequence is TGTGCCAGCAGCTTGTTGTTGGGAGGAATGGGAATGAACACTGAAGCTTTCTTT. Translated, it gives CASSLLLGGMGMNTEAFF.